What follows describes a single TCR beta chain. Its antigen is not identified. This CDR3 comprises 12 residues. Per germline, CDR1 LNHDA and CDR2 SQIVND (reference sequence). V shed 0 bases and J shed 6 bases, with 6 bases lying between them. The entry originates in a study of cytomegalovirus exposure and HLA in healthy donors. Turning to the study itself: Around 200 million T cells yielded 117 million unique TCR beta sequences, as an earlier analysis found. Study outcomes and limitations: More clonal expansion characterized HLA-associated TCR beta chains than equally common others in a later analysis. Most CMV-associated TCR beta chains appeared HLA-restricted in a later analysis.

PCR used 60 Vbeta primers and 13 Jbeta primers. TCRdb's copy holds only in-frame clones and misses some; the assay was immunoSEQ multiplex PCR. The sample carries some 200,000 clones, more than 65% recorded once. This chain connects TRBV19 to TRBJ2-7; D unclear. The sequence came from a man in his fifties in good health and CMV-seronegative. Sequencing was done on a sample of PBMCs. This CDR3 reads CASSIDRGEQYF. DNA for the CDR3: TGTGCCAGTAGTATAGATCGAGGCGAGCAGTACTTC. Filled out from reference TRBV19 and TRBJ2-7, the complete variable domain reads DGGITQSPKYLFRKEGQNVTLSCEQNLNHDAMYWYRQDPGQGLRLIYYSQIVNDFQKGDIAEGYSVSREKKESFPLTVTSAQKNPTAFYLCASSIDRGEQYFGPGTRLTVT.